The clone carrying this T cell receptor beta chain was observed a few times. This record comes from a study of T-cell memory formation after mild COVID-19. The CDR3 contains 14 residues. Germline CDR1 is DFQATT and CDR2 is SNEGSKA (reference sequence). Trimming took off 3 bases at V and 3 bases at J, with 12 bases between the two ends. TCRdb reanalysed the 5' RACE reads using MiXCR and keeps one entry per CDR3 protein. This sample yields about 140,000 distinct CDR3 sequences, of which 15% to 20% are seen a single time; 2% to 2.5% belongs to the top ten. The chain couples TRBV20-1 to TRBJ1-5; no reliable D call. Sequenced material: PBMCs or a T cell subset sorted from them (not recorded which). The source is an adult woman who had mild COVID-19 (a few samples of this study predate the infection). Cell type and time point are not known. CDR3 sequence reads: CSARGGYDNQPQHF. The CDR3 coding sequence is TGCAGTGCTAGGGGTGGGTACGACAATCAGCCCCAGCATTTT.